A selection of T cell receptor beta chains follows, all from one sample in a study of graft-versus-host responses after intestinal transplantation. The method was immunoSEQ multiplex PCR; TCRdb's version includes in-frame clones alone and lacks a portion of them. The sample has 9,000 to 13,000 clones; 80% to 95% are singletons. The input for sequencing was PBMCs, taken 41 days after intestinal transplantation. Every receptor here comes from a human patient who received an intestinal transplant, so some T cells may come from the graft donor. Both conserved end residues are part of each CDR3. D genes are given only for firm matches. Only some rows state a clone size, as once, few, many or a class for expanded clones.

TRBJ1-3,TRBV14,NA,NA,CASSQLWVSGNTIYF,TGTGCCAGCAGCCAACTCTGGGTCTCAGGAAACACCATATATTTT
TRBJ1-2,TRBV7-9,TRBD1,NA,CASNHPGGYGYTF,TGTGCCAGCAACCACCCAGGGGGCTATGGCTACACCTTC
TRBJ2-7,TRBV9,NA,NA,CASSVAASRRSHSYEQYF,TGTGCCAGCAGCGTAGCAGCTAGCCGACGTTCACACTCCTACGAGCAGTACTTC
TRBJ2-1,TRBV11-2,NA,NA,CASSLGWTVGAPRYNEQFF,TGTGCCAGCAGCTTAGGGTGGACTGTGGGGGCACCAAGGTACAATGAGCAGTTCTTC
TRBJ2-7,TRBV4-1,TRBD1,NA,CASSQEGQGGEQYF,TGCGCCAGCAGCCAAGAGGGACAGGGCGGCGAGCAGTACTTC
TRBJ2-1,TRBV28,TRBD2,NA,CASSLIGGGASVEQFF,TGTGCCAGCAGTTTAATCGGCGGGGGGGCTAGCGTTGAGCAGTTCTTC
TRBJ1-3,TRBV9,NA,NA,CASSVGTDGNTIYF,TGTGCCAGCAGCGTAGGGACAGACGGAAACACCATATATTTT
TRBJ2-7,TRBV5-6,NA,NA,CASSLAGSVHYEQYF,TGTGCCAGCAGCTTGGCCGGCTCCGTACACTACGAGCAGTACTTC
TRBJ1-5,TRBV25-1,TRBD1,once,CASSANRGEPQHF,TGTGCCAGCAGTGCCAACAGGGGAGAGCCCCAGCATTTT
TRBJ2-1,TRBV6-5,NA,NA,CASSLDSDSYNEQFF,TGTGCCAGCAGCCTCGACAGCGATAGTTACAATGAGCAGTTCTTC
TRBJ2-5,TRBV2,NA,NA,CASSVVSETQYF,TGTGCCAGCAGTGTCGTTTCGGAGACCCAGTACTTC
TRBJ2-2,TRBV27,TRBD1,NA,CASMDRGGELFF,TGTGCCAGCATGGACAGGGGCGGGGAGCTGTTTTTT
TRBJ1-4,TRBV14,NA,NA,CASSPTREKLFF,TGTGCCAGCAGTCCCACGCGGGAAAAACTGTTTTTT
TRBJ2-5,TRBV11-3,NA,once,CASSLYGETQYF,TGTGCCAGCAGCTTATACGGGGAGACCCAGTACTTC
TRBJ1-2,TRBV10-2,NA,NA,CASSGGDHGYTF,TGCGCCAGCAGTGGAGGCGATCATGGCTACACCTTC
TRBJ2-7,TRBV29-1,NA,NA,CSVEGAGQTYEQYF,TGCAGCGTTGAAGGGGCGGGACAGACCTACGAGCAGTACTTC
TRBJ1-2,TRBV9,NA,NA,CASTPWGSYGYTF,TGTGCCAGCACCCCCTGGGGCAGCTATGGCTACACCTTC